What follows describes a single TCR beta chain. The target of this receptor is not known. No much larger clonotype is one base removed from it; base qualities were not supplied. The entry originates in a study of blood T cell repertoires in COVID-19 (dated by TCRdb to about 2020). For the study in its entirety: Collaborator samples came from the United States, Italy and Spain and covered acute and convalescent phases of COVID-19. Where available, HLA class I and class II types were obtained from metadata supplied by the sample provider rather than from assay-based typing. The repertoires were made available in a free public database intended to serve as a resource for research on the immune response to SARS-CoV-2. Samples came from the ongoing ImmuneRACE study (first 160 participants) plus 1,254 subjects from 6 global collaborators. Deeply sampled blood TCRbeta repertoires from subjects exposed to, actively infected with, or recovered from COVID-19 were included in the dataset. Nearly every sample came with metadata listing a de-identified subject ID, COVID-19 status, age in years and sex. The prospective study material was composed of cDNA or gDNA derived from T cells, B-cell-depleted T cells, or PBMCs. The study at large found these results: The amount of clinical and demographic metadata varied by source and participant and was provided uncurated.

At the junction V is shortened by 2 bases and J by 8 bases, with 13 bases in between. The CDR3 holds 14 amino acids from the cysteine to the phenylalanine. Here the CDR3 DNA is all that survives: 42 bases in frame from base 1. Sequences SGHTA (CDR1) and FQGNSA (CDR2) are obtained from the germline V gene. TCRbeta CDR3 regions were amplified from genomic DNA using the immunoSEQ Assay, a bias-controlled multiplex PCR. As for the original processing: The number of nucleated cells in each sample was estimated by amplification of reference gene primers within the assay. To quantify the absolute abundance of each unique TCRbeta CDR3 rearrangement, sequence reads were collapsed and filtered. For each sample, productive Simpson clonality was calculated as the square root of Simpson's diversity index over productive rearrangements. TCRdb provides this immuneACCESS table in a form limited to in-frame rearrangements. Some clones are lacking; in checked studies, under half of them reflect an unresolved V gene, and why the rest are absent is not known. The V and J calls and clone size are taken from that table; D and trimming were inferred from the DNA. The table for this sample lists around 230,000 clones; 83% of them were counted only once. The ten biggest clones cover about 2.5% of the sample.

Collaborating institutions collected whole blood in K2EDTA tubes following their own protocols. For TCRbeta analysis, collaborators shipped samples as frozen whole blood, isolated PBMCs, or DNA extracted from either of those sample types. Source material: peripheral blood. The V and J genes are TRBV7-2 and TRBJ2-1; tentative D gene TRBD1, with 6 bases matching. This clonotype originated in a middle-aged woman with active or convalescent COVID-19. The DNA is as follows: TGTGCCAGCAGCTTAACAACAGGGTACCATGAGCAGTTCTTC. It translates to CASSLTTGYHEQFF.